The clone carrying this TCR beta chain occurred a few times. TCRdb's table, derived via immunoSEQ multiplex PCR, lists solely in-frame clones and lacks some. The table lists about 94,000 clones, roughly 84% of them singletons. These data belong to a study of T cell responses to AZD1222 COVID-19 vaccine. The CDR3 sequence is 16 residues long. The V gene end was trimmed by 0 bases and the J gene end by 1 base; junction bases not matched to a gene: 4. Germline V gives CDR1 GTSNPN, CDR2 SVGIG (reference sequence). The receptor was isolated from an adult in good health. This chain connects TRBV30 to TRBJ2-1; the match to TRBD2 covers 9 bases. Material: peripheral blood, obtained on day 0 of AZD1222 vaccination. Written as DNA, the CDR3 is TGTGCCTGGAGTGTACTTAGCGGGGGATCCTACAATGAGCAGTTCTTC. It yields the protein CAWSVLSGGSYNEQFF.